This T cell receptor (beta chain) stems from a study of monozygotic twins with inflammatory bowel disease. TCRdb reanalyzed the 5' RACE reads and collapses them to one entry per CDR3 protein, without DNA. The ten most abundant clones cover 1% to 1.5% of a sample with some 150,000 distinct CDR3 sequences. This CDR3 spans 13 amino acids. This TCR was sampled from a human donor with ulcerative colitis or Crohn's disease, or a healthy co-twin of an affected twin (not recorded which). The specimen was blood. V gene TRBV12-3 or TRBV12-4 combines with J gene TRBJ2-5. CDR3 region: CASSLARTETQYF.